This T cell receptor (beta chain) was sequenced in a study of blood T cell repertoires in COVID-19. This CDR3 region has 14 residues. Germline CDR1 is SGHRS and CDR2 is YFSETQ. Deletions cut 0 bases from V and 1 base from J, with 8 bases between. TCRdb keeps only in-frame clones here, not all; method: immunoSEQ multiplex PCR. The repertoire holds fewer than 200,000 clones, with about 87% as singletons. The sample consisted of peripheral blood. The V gene is TRBV5-1, the J gene TRBJ2-7; D is ambiguous. This clonotype was sampled from a woman aged 55-70 years who had recovered from COVID-19. The CDR3 DNA sequence: TGCGCCAGCAGCTTGGGAGGAACGTCCTACGAGCAGTACTTC. This codes for CASSLGGTSYEQYF.